This TCR beta chain emerged from a study of blood T cell repertoires in COVID-19. Whole-study context: Acute and convalescent COVID-19 specimens originated in the United States, Italy and Spain.

The ends lost 3 bases at V and 8 bases at J; junction bases unmatched: 9. The CDR3 sequence is 16 residues long. Per the germline V gene, CDR1 is LGHDT and CDR2 is YNNKEL (reference sequence). Donors were grouped by their self-reported clinical history. Only in-frame clones appear in the TCRdb table, and some are missing; sequencing was by immunoSEQ multiplex PCR. The sample lists about 60,000 clones, more than 80% seen once, with 3.5% to 4% in the top ten. Sequenced sample: PBMCs or T cells enriched from blood (not recorded which). The chain recombines TRBV3-1 (or the pseudogene TRBV3-2) with TRBJ1-4; 10 bases fit TRBD1. The source is a woman aged 40 to 50 with acute COVID-19. The CDR3 coding sequence is TGTGCCAGCAGCCAGACAGCCGGGACAGGGGACGAAAAACTGTTTTTT. Translating it yields CASSQTAGTGDEKLFF.